Reported below is one T cell receptor beta chain. The antigen remains unidentified. These data belong to a study of vaccination and CD4 T cells after COVID-19. About the research overall: The authors gave control cultures a CEFX pool, an HIV-1 Nef pool, or no peptide.

Described treatment: approximately 9-day PBMC culture with coronavirus spike peptide pools or control peptides (ViraFEST assay). Cultured CD4+ T cells had their DNA profiled by the Oncomine TCR Beta short-read assay. The source of extracted genomic DNA was cultured CD4+ T cells. TCRdb passed the PCR reads through MiXCR, listing each CDR3 protein once. The sample includes 9,000 to 15,000 distinct CDR3 sequences, around 66% of them seen just once. Trimming removed 6 bases from V and 3 bases from J, with 17 bases in between. The germline V gene has CDR1 MDHEN and CDR2 SYDVKM. CDR3 length equals 15 residues. General observations from the study: For convalescent patients, a median around 89% of reactive clones surfaced exclusively after vaccination. The median count of SARS-CoV-2-reactive clonotypes rose from about 20 to 38, not significantly.

The sequence derives from a human donor who had recovered from COVID-19. Material for sequencing was CD4+ T cells from blood, cultured in vitro. The chain is built from TRBV28 and TRBJ1-1, with D possibly TRBD1 on 5 matching bases. The CDR3 DNA reads TGTGCCAGCAGGGCAACAGGAACCGTCGACACTGAAGCTTTCTTT. It yields the protein CASRATGTVDTEAFF.